The 16 T cell receptor beta chains below were found in one sample sequenced in a study of shared clonotypes between healthy human individuals. The table came from immunoSEQ multiplex PCR; TCRdb's copy has only in-frame clones and leaves some out. The table has about 2 million clones, around 95% seen once; the top ten hold 0.1% to 0.15%. The sequenced sample consisted of naive CD4+ T cells sorted from blood. Subset denoted: CD45RA+ positively selected. These receptors were taken from a young man in good health.

The chain employs TRBV7-9 and TRBJ2-7; 9 nucleotides agree with TRBD1. This CDR3 comprises 15 residues. The germline CDR1 and CDR2 sequences are SEHNR and FQNEAQ (reference sequence). Losses at the gene ends were 0 bases for V and 7 bases for J; bases not matched to a gene: 7. The CDR3 here is CASSLAGTGIGEQYF. In DNA, the CDR3 is TGTGCCAGCAGCTTAGCCGGGACAGGGATCGGAGAGCAGTACTTC. Combining the CDR3 with reference TRBV7-9 and TRBJ2-7 gives the whole variable domain DTGVSQNPRHKITKRGQNVTFRCDPISEHNRLYWYRQTLGQGPEFLTYFQNEAQLEKSRLLSDRFSAERPKGSFSTLEIQRTEQGDSAMYLCASSLAGTGIGEQYFGPGTRLTVT.

The gene calls are TRBV30 and TRBJ1-2, with D unresolved. This CDR3 comprises 13 residues. Looked up from germline, CDR1 is GTSNPN and CDR2 is SVGIG (reference sequence). Trimming cost V 0 bases and J 7 bases, with 12 bases left between them. CDR3 protein: CAWSVQPAGGYTF. Written as DNA, the CDR3 is TGTGCCTGGAGTGTTCAGCCGGCGGGTGGCTACACCTTC.

The rearrangement uses TRBV7-2 and TRBJ1-4; 10 bases agree with TRBD1. Trimming removed 5 bases from V and 5 bases from J; junction bases left unmatched: 14. Germline assignment: CDR1 SGHTA and CDR2 FQGNSA. The CDR3 contains 18 residues. The CDR3 protein is CASSTRQGARPQNEKLFF. The CDR3 DNA follows: TGTGCCAGCAGCACTCGACAGGGGGCGCGCCCACAAAATGAAAAACTGTTTTTT.

The V gene is TRBV9, the J gene TRBJ2-6; possibly TRBD1 or TRBD2 for D (5 bases each). The CDR3 totals 20 residues. Trimming removed 1 base at V and 5 bases at J, with 25 bases between. Germline-derived CDR1 and CDR2 are SGDLS and YYNGEE. CDR3 loop: CASSVYASSGTQLWANVLTF. The CDR3, as DNA: TGTGCCAGCAGCGTATATGCATCTTCCGGGACCCAATTGTGGGCCAACGTCCTGACTTTC.

The gene calls are TRBV28 and TRBJ1-2; unclear D gene. The CDR3 totals 13 residues. Per the germline V gene, CDR1 is MDHEN and CDR2 is SYDVKM. V gave up 5 bases and J gave up 10 bases, with 17 bases separating them. CDR3 in amino acids: CASSPEPHLFYTF. CDR3 in DNA: TGTGCCAGCAGTCCCGAACCACATCTTTTCTACACCTTC.

The chain employs TRBV11-2 and TRBJ2-3; D is undetermined. The CDR3 runs to 14 residues. The V end was cut by 2 bases, the J end by 6 bases, with 12 bases between. Germline CDR1 is SGHAT and CDR2 is FQNNGV. This chain's CDR3 is CASSLFPASDTQYF. The CDR3 DNA sequence: TGTGCCAGCAGCTTATTTCCGGCGTCGGATACGCAGTATTTT.

The chain couples TRBV5-1 to TRBJ2-7, with 8 positions matching TRBD1. The V gene end was trimmed by 5 bases and the J gene end by 4 bases; junction bases not matched to a gene: 14. Germline loops: CDR1 SGHRS, CDR2 YFSETQ. The CDR3 is 16 amino acids. The CDR3 loop is CASRVDGTGEFYEQYF. CDR3 bases: TGCGCCAGCAGAGTGGATGGGACAGGAGAATTTTACGAGCAGTACTTC.

J is TRBJ2-1 and V is TRBV10-3; D is uncertain. This CDR3 has 13 residues. V lost 4 bases to trimming and J lost 3 bases, with 7 bases between them. Germline CDR1 reads ENHRY; CDR2 reads SYGVKD. DNA of the CDR3: TGTGCCATCAGTGTAGACGGCTACAATGAGCAGTTCTTC. As protein: CAISVDGYNEQFF.

The chain couples TRBV30 to TRBJ2-7; 8 bases match TRBD2. V lost 5 bases to trimming and J lost 0 bases; unmatched junction nucleotides: 3. There are 13 residues in the CDR3. Germline V gives CDR1 GTSNPN, CDR2 SVGIG (reference sequence). In DNA, the CDR3 is TGTGCCTGGGGCGGACTAGCCTCCTACGAGCAGTACTTC. This translates into CAWGGLASYEQYF.

The CDR3 region has the DNA TGTGCCAGCAGCTTGGAGGCCAGGGACGGCACTGAAGCTTTCTTT. It encodes CASSLEARDGTEAFF. The V gene is TRBV5-4, the J gene TRBJ1-1; possible D gene TRBD1, 5 bases. The CDR3 is 15 amino acids. In germline, CDR1 is SGHNT, CDR2 YYREEE (reference sequence). Trimming removed 0 bases at V and 4 bases at J, with 13 bases between.

The chain recombines TRBV5-4 with TRBJ2-3; D is unclear. Germline V gene lookup returns CDR1 SGHNT and CDR2 YYREEE (reference sequence). V was pared by 1 base and J by 0 bases, with 9 bases between. The CDR3 loop spans 15 amino acids. The CDR3 protein is CASSLSAQSTDTQYF. CDR3 bases: TGTGCCAGCAGCTTGAGCGCACAAAGCACAGATACGCAGTATTTT.

The V call is TRBV11-3, the J call TRBJ2-2; perhaps TRBD1 as D (5 bases). This CDR3 is built from 15 residues. V gave up 2 bases and J gave up 2 bases, with 9 bases separating them. CDR1 SGHNT and CDR2 YENEEA come from the germline V gene. CDR3 nucleotides: TGTGCCAGCAGCTTACAGGGTACCAACACCGGGGAGCTGTTTTTT. It translates to CASSLQGTNTGELFF.

The chain is built from TRBV4-3 and TRBJ2-3, with 11 bases matching TRBD2. Per germline, CDR1 LGHNA and CDR2 YSLEER. This CDR3 is built from 17 residues. V shed 0 bases and J 6 bases; nucleotides not matched to a gene: 8. CDR3 DNA: TGCGCCAGCAGCCAAGAATTAGCGGGAGGGCCGGGGGATACGCAGTATTTT. It codes for CASSQELAGGPGDTQYF.

This sequence joins TRBV6-1 and TRBJ2-5; D not certain. The CDR3 is 13 amino acids. V was trimmed by 8 bases and J by 3 bases, leaving 13 bases between them. Germline CDR1 and CDR2: MNHNS and SASEGT. CDR3 sequence (DNA): TGTGCCAGCCTTGGTTGGCAGAAAGAGACCCAGTACTTC. Amino acid sequence: CASLGWQKETQYF.

Only one count was recorded for this clone. J is TRBJ1-4 and V is TRBV6-1, with D unresolved. The CDR3 loop spans 14 amino acids. Looked up from germline, CDR1 is MNHNS and CDR2 is SASEGT. Trimming cost V 3 bases and J 7 bases, with 12 bases left between them. Here the CDR3 reads CASSERGEGEKLFF. The CDR3 DNA sequence: TGTGCCAGCAGTGAGCGAGGAGAAGGTGAAAAACTGTTTTTT.

On this clone itself: A single base separates this from a much larger clone, so it may be a read error. The same CDR3 arises from other DNA sequences in this sample as well. The chain links TRBV10-2 to TRBJ2-7, with D unclear. The CDR3 is made up of 11 amino acids. The germline V gene has CDR1 WSHSY and CDR2 SAAADI. The ends were cut back, 3 bases at V and 2 bases at J, with 2 bases in the middle. The CDR3 reads CASSEPYEQYF. The CDR3 DNA is TGCGCCAGCAGTGAACCCTACGAGCAGTACTTC.